The source of this TCR beta chain is a study of CD8 T cells in Susac syndrome. CDR1 and CDR2 (germline): SGHTA, FQGNSA. V gave up 2 bases and J gave up 2 bases; unmatched junction bases: 10. CDR3 length: 18 residues. Random hexamers primed reverse transcription of about 0.45 to 1 ug RNA. TCRdb recomputed calls from the immunoSEQ multiplex PCR reads with MiXCR, one row per CDR3 protein. The top ten hold 0.12% of the sample, which has over 350,000 distinct CDR3 sequences, more than 70% seen once. The T cells that were sequenced for TCR beta were CD8+ and CD4+ cells from blood. The clonotype comes from a human donor with multiple sclerosis. This chain joins TRBV7-2 and TRBJ2-2; 8 positions match TRBD2. The sequenced material came from CD8+ T cells from PBMCs. The CDR3 sequence is CASSLIGAGGPNTGELFF. CDR3 coding DNA: TGTGCCAGCAGCTTAATAGGGGCGGGGGGACCCAACACCGGGGAGCTGTTTTTT.